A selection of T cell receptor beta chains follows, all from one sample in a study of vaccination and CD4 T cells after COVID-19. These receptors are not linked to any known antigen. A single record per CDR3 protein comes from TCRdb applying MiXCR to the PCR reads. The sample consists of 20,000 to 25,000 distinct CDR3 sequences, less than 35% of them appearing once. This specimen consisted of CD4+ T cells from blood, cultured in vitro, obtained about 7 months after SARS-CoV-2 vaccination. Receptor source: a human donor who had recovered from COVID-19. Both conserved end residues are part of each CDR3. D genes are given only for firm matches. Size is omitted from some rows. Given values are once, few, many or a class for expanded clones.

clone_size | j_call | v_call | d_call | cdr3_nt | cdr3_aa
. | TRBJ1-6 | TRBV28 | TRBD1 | TGTGCCAGCAGCCCTAGACAGGGGGGCGAATCACCCCTCCACTTT | CASSPRQGGESPLHF
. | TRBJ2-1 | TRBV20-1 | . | TGCAGTGCTAGTGGTATATGGGCGGGTGAGCAGTTCTTC | CSASGIWAGEQFF
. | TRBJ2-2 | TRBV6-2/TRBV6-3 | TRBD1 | TGTGCCAGCACCACAGGGGGCCGGAACACCGGGGAGCTGTTTTTT | CASTTGGRNTGELFF
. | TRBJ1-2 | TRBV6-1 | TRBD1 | TGTGCCAGCAGTGAAGTGCAGGGGGCGCCTTTTGGCTACACCTTC | CASSEVQGAPFGYTF
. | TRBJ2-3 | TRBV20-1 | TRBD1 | TGCAGTGCTAGGAGACAGGGGGCGCAAGATACGCAGTATTTT | CSARRQGAQDTQYF
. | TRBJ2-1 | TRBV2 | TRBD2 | TGTGCCAGCAGTCTAGCGGGAGGCACCTACAATGAGCAGTTCTTC | CASSLAGGTYNEQFF
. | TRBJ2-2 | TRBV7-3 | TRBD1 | TGTGCCAGCAGCGTGGTCCAGGGGGACACCGGGGAGCTGTTTTTT | CASSVVQGDTGELFF
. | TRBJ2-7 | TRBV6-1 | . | TGTGCCAGCAGTGAAGAAGGACAGAGCTCCTACGAGCAGTACTTC | CASSEEGQSSYEQYF
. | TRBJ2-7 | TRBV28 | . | TGTGCCAGCACCTTGGGCCCGGGGCTACTCCACGAGCAGTACTTC | CASTLGPGLLHEQYF
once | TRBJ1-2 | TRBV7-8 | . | TGTGCCAGCAGCTTAGCGGGGGGCGTAATAGGCCTCTATGGCTACACCTTC | CASSLAGGVIGLYGYTF
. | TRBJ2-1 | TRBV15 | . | TGTGCCACCAGCAGAGGGTCGAGAGGGAGTGAGCAGTTCTTC | CATSRGSRGSEQFF
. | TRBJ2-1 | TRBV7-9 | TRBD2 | TGTGCCAGCAGCGTACTAGCGGGAAAATACAATGAGCAGTTCTTC | CASSVLAGKYNEQFF
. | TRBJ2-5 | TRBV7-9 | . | TGTGCCAGCAGCTTTCGGCAGGGGTGGGAGACCCAGTACTTC | CASSFRQGWETQYF
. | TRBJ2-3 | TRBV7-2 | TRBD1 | TGTGCCAGCAGCCCCCGAACTTGGGACAGGGGCAATATGTATTTT | CASSPRTWDRGNMYF
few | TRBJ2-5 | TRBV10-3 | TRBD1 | TGTGCCTCACAAACAGGGGGATACCAAGAGACCCAGTACTTC | CASQTGGYQETQYF
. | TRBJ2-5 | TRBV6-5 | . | TGTGCCAGCAGTTACTCGCGAGGCCAAGAGACCCAGTACTTC | CASSYSRGQETQYF
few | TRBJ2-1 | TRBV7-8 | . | TGTGCCAGCAGCTTATTCAGCTTAGTCCACAATGAGCAGTTCTTC | CASSLFSLVHNEQFF
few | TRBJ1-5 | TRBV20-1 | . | TGCAGTGCTAGCAGGGGAAATAGCAATCAGCCCCAGCATTTT | CSASRGNSNQPQHF
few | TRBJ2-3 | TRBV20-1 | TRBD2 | TGCAGTGCTAGTATACACGGGAGGGTTCCAGATACGCAGTATTTT | CSASIHGRVPDTQYF
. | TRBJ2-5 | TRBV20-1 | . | TGCAGTGCGGAGACAGGGTGGAGGGGAGAGACCCAGTACTTC | CSAETGWRGETQYF
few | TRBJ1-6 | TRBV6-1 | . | TGTGCCAGCAGCCACTGGGATTCACCCCTCCACTTT | CASSHWDSPLHF
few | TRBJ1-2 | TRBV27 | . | TGTGCCAGCAGCCGGTGGGGGGGAGCTAACTATGGCTACACCTTC | CASSRWGGANYGYTF
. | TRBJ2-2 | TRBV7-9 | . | TGTGCCAGCAGCCGGACGGCAGTGAACACCGGGGAGCTGTTTTTT | CASSRTAVNTGELFF
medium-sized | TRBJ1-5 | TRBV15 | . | TGTGCCACCGGGGGGGCCGGAGGTACTAGCAATCAGCCCCAGCATTTT | CATGGAGGTSNQPQHF
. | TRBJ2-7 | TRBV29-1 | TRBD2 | TGCAGCGTATCTAGCGGGAGGTTCGAGCAGTACTTC | CSVSSGRFEQYF
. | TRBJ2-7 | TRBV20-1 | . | TGCAGTGCTAGTGGCGGGATAGCCCCGTCGGGAGAGCAGTACTTC | CSASGGIAPSGEQYF
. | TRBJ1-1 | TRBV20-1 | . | TGCAGTGCTATAGCCGGGGTTGACACTGAAGCTTTCTTT | CSAIAGVDTEAFF
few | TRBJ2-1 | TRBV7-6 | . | TGTGCCAGCAGTCGTAGCGTCGGCAACAATGAGCAGTTCTTC | CASSRSVGNNEQFF
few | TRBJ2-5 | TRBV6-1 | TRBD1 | TGTGCCAGCATTAGGGACAGACGTCTCCAAGAGACCCAGTACTTC | CASIRDRRLQETQYF
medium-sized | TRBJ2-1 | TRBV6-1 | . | TGTGCCAGCAGCCCAGCTAGGAATGAGCAGTTCTTC | CASSPARNEQFF
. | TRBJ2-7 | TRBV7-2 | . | TGTGCCAGCAGCTTAGCGCTGGAGCAGTACTTC | CASSLALEQYF
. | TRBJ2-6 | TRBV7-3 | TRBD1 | TGTGCCAGCAGCCCGGGACAGGGGGCCTCTGGGGCCAACGTCCTGACTTTC | CASSPGQGASGANVLTF
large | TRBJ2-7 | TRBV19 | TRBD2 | TGTGCCAGTAGTGGCCGGGAGCGGGGATCCTACGAGCAGTACTTC | CASSGRERGSYEQYF
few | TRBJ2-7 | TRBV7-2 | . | TGTGCCAGCAGCTTAGCGTTTGGCGTCTCCTACGAGCAGTACTTC | CASSLAFGVSYEQYF
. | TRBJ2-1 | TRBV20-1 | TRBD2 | TGCAGTGCTAGAGATTTAGCGGGGTACAATGAGCAGTTCTTC | CSARDLAGYNEQFF
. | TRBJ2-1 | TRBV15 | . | TGTGCCACCAGCAGGTGGGGGGAGCCGAACAATGAGCAGTTCTTC | CATSRWGEPNNEQFF
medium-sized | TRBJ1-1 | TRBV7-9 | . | TGTGCCAGCAGCTGGTCCCGGGACACGAACACTGAAGCTTTCTTT | CASSWSRDTNTEAFF
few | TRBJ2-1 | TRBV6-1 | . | TGTGCCAGCAAGAAAAGCGCACACAATGAGCAGTTCTTC | CASKKSAHNEQFF
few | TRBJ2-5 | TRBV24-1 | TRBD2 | TGTGCCACCAGTCGGGGTGGGTTGTCTAGCGGGAACTTCGAGACCCAGTACTTC | CATSRGGLSSGNFETQYF
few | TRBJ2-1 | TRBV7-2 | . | TGTGCCAGCAGCTTACTTCGAAATGAGCAGTTCTTC | CASSLLRNEQFF
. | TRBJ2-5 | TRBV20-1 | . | TGCAGTGCTAGAGATTTCAACCGTAATCAAGAGACCCAGTACTTC | CSARDFNRNQETQYF
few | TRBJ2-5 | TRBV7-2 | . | TGTGCCAGCAGCTTATCCCTACAAGAGACCCAGTACTTC | CASSLSLQETQYF
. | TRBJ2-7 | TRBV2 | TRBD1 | TGTGCCAGCATACAGGGGGTTCTCTCCTACGAGCAGTACTTC | CASIQGVLSYEQYF
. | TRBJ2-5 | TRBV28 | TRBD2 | TGTGCCAGCAGCCCCAGCGGGAGCGTCCAAGAGACCCAGTACTTC | CASSPSGSVQETQYF
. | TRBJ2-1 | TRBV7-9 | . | TGTGCCAGCAGCTTAGTTCCGAGGAACAATGAGCAGTTCTTC | CASSLVPRNNEQFF
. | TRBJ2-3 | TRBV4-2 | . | TGTGCCAGCAGCCAAGAGGGCCCCTCAGATACGCAGTATTTT | CASSQEGPSDTQYF
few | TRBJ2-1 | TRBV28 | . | TGTGCCAGCAGTTTACCCCAGGGGGAGGTCATCTTC | CASSLPQGEVIF
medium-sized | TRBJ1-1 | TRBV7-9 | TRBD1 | TGTGCCAGCAGACAGACAGGGGGCTTCTTGAACACTGAAGCTTTCTTT | CASRQTGGFLNTEAFF